Sequencing of this TCR beta chain was carried out in a study of blood T cell repertoires in COVID-19. Study summary: Some COVID-19 samples were acute and others convalescent; all came from the United States, Italy and Spain. T cells, B-cell-depleted T cells, or PBMCs provided the cDNA or gDNA that served as material.

J was trimmed by 6 bases and V by 0 bases; bases with no gene match: 5. Germline values: CDR1 ENHRY, CDR2 SYGVKD. The CDR3 loop spans 14 amino acids. Source study methods: Reference gene primer amplification in the assay estimated nucleated cell counts. Libraries were prepared by immunoSEQ multiplex PCR; TCRdb keeps only in-frame clonotypes and omits some of them. V and J calls plus clone size are reproduced from that table; the DNA served to infer D and trimming. The table lists 140,000 or so clones, roughly 80% of them singletons. V gene TRBV10-3 combines with J gene TRBJ2-7, with TRBD2 matching over 7 bases. The source material was peripheral blood. This clonotype originated in a man in his 70s who had recovered from COVID-19. CDR3 DNA sequence: TGTGCCATCAGTGAGTCGCAGGGAGGGCGCGAGCAGTACTTC. This codes for CAISESQGGREQYF.